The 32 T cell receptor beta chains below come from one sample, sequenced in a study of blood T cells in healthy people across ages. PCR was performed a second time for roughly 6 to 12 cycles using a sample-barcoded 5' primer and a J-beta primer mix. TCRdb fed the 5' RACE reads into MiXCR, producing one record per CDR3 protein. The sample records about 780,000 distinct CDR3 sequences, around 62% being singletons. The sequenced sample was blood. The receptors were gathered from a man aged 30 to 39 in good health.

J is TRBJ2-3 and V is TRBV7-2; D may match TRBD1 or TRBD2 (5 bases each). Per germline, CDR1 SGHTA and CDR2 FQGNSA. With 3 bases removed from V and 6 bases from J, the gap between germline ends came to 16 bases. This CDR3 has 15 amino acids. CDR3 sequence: CASSFHRDRGDTQYF. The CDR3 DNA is TGTGCCAGCAGCTTCCACCGGGACCGGGGTGATACGCAGTATTTT.

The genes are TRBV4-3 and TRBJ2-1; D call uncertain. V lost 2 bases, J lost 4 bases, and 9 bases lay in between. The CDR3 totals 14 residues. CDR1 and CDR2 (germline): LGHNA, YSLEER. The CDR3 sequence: CASSQSQSYNEQFF. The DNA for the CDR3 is TGCGCCAGCAGCCAATCGCAGAGTTACAATGAGCAGTTCTTC.

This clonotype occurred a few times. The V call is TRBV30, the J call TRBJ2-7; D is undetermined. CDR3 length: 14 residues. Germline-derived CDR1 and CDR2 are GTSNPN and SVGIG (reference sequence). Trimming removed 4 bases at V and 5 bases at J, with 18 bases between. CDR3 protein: CAWIGMGLSHEQYF. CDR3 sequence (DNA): TGTGCCTGGATTGGCATGGGTCTAAGCCACGAGCAGTACTTC.

Here the CDR3 DNA reads TGCGCCAGCAGCCAAGTAATTATTCGGACAGGCGAAACAGATACGCAGTATTTT. Its translation: CASSQVIIRTGETDTQYF. The rearrangement links TRBV4-3 to TRBJ2-3, with 7 bases identical to TRBD1. There are 18 residues in the CDR3. Unmatched junction bases numbered 13, after V lost 1 base and J lost 3 bases. Germline V CDR1 and CDR2: LGHNA, YSLEER.

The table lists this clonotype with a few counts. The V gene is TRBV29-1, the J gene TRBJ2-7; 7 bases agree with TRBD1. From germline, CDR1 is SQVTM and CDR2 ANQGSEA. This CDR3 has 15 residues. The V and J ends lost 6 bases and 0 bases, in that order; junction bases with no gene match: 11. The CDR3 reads CSVAGTALSSYEQYF. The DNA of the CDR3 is TGCAGCGTAGCCGGGACAGCACTTTCCTCCTACGAGCAGTACTTC.

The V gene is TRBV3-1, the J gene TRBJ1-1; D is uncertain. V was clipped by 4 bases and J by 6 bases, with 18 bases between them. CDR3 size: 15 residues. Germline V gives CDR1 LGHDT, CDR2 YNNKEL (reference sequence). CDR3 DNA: TGTGCCAGCAGCCCGCGGACGGGCCCAGAGTCTGAAGCTTTCTTT. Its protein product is CASSPRTGPESEAFF.

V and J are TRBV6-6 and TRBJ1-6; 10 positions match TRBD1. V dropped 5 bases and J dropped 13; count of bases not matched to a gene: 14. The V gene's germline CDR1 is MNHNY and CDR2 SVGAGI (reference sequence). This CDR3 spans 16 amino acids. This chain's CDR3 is CASSPRETGGPLPLHF. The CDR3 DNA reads TGTGCCAGCAGTCCCAGGGAGACAGGGGGCCCTCTCCCCCTCCACTTT.

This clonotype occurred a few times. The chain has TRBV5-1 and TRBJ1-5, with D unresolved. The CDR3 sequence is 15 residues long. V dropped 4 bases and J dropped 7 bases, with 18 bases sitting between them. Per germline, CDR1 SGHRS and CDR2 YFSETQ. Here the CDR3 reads CASSTGYQEGQPQHF. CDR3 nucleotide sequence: TGCGCCAGCAGCACCGGGTACCAGGAAGGCCAGCCCCAGCATTTT.

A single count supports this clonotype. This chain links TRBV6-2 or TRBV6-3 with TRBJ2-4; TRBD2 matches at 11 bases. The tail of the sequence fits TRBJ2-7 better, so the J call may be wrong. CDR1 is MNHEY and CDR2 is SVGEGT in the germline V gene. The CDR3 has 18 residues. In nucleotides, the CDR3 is TGTGCCAGCAGTTACGTCGTTCGGCTAGCGGGGGGTGACTACGAGCAGTACTTC. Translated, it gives CASSYVVRLAGGDYEQYF.

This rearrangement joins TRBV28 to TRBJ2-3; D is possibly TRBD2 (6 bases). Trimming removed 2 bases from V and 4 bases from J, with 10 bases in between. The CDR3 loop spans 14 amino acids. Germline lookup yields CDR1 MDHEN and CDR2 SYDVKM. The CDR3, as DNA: TGTGCCAGCAGTTTAGAACTAGCCGCAGATACGCAGTATTTT. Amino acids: CASSLELAADTQYF.

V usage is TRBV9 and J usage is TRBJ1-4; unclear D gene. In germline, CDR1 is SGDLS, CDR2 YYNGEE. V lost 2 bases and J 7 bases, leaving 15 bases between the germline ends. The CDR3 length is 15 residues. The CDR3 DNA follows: TGTGCCAGCAGCGTTTCCGGGAAACCGGGTGAAAAACTGTTTTTT. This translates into CASSVSGKPGEKLFF.

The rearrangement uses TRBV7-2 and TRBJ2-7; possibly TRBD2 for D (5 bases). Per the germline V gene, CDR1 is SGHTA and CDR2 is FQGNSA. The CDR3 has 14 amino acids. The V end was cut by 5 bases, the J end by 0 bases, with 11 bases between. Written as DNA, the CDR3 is TGTGCCAGCAGCCAAGGACTGTACTCCTACGAGCAGTACTTC. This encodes CASSQGLYSYEQYF.

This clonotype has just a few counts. CDR3 nucleotides: TGTGCCAGCAGCTTGACCGGGACCCCCTACGAGCAGTACTTC. Amino acid sequence: CASSLTGTPYEQYF. The gene calls are TRBV7-2 and TRBJ2-7, with D perhaps matching TRBD1 or TRBD2 (5 bases each). This CDR3 region has 14 residues. Trimming stripped 3 bases from V and 2 bases from J, with 11 bases between. CDR1 SGHTA and CDR2 FQGNSA come from the germline V gene.

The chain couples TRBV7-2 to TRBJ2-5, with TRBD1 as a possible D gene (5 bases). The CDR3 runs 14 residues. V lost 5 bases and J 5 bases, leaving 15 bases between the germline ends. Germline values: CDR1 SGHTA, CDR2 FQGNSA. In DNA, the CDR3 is TGTGCCAGCAGCCCTATCTCCCAGGGCGAGACCCAGTACTTC. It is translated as CASSPISQGETQYF. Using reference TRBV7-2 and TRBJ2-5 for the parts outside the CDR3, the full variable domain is GAGVSQSPSNKVTEKGKDVELRCDPISGHTALYWYRQSLGQGLEFLIYFQGNSAPDKSGLPSDRFSAERTGGSVSTLTIQRTQQEDSAVYLCASSPISQGETQYFGPGTRLLVL.

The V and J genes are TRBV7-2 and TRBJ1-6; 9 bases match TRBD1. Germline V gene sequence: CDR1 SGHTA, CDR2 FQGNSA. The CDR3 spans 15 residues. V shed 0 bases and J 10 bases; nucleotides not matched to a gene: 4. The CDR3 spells CASSLAGQGGSPLHF. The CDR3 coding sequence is TGTGCCAGCAGCTTAGCGGGACAGGGTGGATCACCCCTCCACTTT. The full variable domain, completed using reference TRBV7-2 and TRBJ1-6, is GAGVSQSPSNKVTEKGKDVELRCDPISGHTALYWYRQSLGQGLEFLIYFQGNSAPDKSGLPSDRFSAERTGGSVSTLTIQRTQQEDSAVYLCASSLAGQGGSPLHFGNGTRLTVT.

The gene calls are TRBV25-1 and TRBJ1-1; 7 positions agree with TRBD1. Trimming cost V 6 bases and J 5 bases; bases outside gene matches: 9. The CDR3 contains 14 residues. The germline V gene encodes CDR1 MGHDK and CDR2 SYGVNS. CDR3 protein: CASRRTGVWTEAFF. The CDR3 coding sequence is TGTGCCAGCAGGAGAACAGGGGTGTGGACTGAAGCTTTCTTT.

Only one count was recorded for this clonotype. Here the CDR3 DNA reads TGTGCCAGCAGTATTTCAGATCCTGGGCGCAAAAACATTCAGTACTTC. It yields the protein CASSISDPGRKNIQYF. The chain joins TRBV6-5 to TRBJ2-4; D is unclear. The length of the CDR3 is 16 residues. Trimming stripped 5 bases from V and 3 bases from J, with 17 bases between. Germline values: CDR1 MNHEY, CDR2 SVGAGI.

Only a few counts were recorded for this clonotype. The CDR3 is CSARAHPNQPQHF. Here the CDR3 DNA reads TGCAGTGCTAGGGCGCACCCCAATCAGCCCCAGCATTTT. The gene calls are TRBV20-1 and TRBJ1-5; D gene ambiguous. V lost 3 bases and J 3 bases, leaving 9 bases between the germline ends. Per germline, CDR1 DFQATT and CDR2 SNEGSKA (reference sequence). The CDR3 is 13 residues long.

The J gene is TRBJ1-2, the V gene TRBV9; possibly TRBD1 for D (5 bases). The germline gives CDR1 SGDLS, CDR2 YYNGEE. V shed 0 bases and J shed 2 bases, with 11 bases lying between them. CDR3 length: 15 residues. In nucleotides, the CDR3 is TGTGCCAGCAGCGTAGCCAGCAGGGAGAACTATGGCTACACCTTC. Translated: CASSVASRENYGYTF. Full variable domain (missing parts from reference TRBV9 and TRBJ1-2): DSGVTQTPKHLITATGQRVTLRCSPRSGDLSVYWYQQSLDQGLQFLIQYYNGEERAKGNILERFSAQQFPDLHSELNLSSLELGDSALYFCASSVASRENYGYTFGSGTRLTVV.

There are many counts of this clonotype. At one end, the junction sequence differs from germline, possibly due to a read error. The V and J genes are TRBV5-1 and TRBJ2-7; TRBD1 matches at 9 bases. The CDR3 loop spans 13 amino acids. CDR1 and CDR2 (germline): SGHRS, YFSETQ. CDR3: CASSGDRVYEQYF. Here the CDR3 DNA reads TGTGCCAGCAGCGGGGACAGGGTATACGAGCAGTACTTC.

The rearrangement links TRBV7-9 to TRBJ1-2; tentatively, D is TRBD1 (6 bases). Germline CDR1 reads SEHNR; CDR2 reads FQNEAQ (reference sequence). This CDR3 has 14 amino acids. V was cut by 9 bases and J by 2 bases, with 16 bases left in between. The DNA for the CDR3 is TGTGCCAGTAGGGACACGGGGGGGAACTATGGCTACACCTTC. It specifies CASRDTGGNYGYTF.

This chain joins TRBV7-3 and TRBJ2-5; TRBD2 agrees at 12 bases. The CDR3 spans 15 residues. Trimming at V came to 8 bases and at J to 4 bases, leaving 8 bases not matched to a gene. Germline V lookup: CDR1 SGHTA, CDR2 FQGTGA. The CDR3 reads CASELAGGVRETQYF. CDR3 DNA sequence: TGTGCCAGCGAACTAGCGGGGGGAGTAAGAGAGACCCAGTACTTC.

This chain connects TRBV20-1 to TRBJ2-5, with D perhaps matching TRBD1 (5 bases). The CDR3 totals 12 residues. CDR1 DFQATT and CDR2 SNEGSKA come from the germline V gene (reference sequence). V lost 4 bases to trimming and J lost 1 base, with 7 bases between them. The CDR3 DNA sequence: TGCAGTGCTACCAGGGCCCAAGAGACCCAGTACTTC. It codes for CSATRAQETQYF.

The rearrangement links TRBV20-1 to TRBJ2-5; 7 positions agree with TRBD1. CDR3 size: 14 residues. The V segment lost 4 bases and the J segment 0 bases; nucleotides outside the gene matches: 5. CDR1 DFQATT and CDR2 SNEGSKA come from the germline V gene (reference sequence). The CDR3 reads CSAIPGQDQETQYF. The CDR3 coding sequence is TGCAGTGCTATTCCCGGACAGGACCAAGAGACCCAGTACTTC.

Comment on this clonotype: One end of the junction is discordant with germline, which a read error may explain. Here the CDR3 reads CASSSASARETQYF. Here the CDR3 DNA reads TGTGCTAGCAGCTCAGCTAGCGCCCGAGAGACCCAGTACTTC. This sequence joins TRBV6-5 and TRBJ2-5; D possibly corresponds to TRBD2 (6 bases). Germline V gene data show CDR1 as MNHEY and CDR2 as SVGAGI. This CDR3 has 14 residues.

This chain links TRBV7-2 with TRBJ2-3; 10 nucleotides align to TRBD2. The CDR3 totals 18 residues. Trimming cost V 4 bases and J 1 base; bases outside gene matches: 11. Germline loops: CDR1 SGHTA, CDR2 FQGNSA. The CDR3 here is CASSSLPLLAGGTDTQYF. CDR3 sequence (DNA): TGTGCCAGCAGCTCTCTACCCCTCCTAGCGGGGGGCACAGATACGCAGTATTTT.

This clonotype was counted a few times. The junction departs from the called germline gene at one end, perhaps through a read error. CDR3 loop: CSVEGTSAAEQFF. The CDR3 coding sequence is TGCAGCGTCGAAGGGACATCAGCTGCTGAGCAGTTCTTC. This chain links TRBV29-1 with TRBJ2-1, with TRBD1 as a possible D gene (6 bases). Germline CDR1 SQVTM, CDR2 ANQGSEA. The CDR3 is made up of 13 amino acids.

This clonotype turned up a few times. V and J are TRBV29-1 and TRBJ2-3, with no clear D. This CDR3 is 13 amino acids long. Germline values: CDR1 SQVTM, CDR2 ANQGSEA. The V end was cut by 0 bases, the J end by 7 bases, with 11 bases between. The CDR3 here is CSVEDGQAYTQYF. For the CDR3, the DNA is TGCAGCGTTGAAGATGGTCAGGCATATACGCAGTATTTT.

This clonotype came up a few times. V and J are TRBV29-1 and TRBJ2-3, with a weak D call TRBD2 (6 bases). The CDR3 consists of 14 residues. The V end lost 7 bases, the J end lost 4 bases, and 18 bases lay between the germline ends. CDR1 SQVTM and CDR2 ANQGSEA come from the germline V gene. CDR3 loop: CSARGVGVSDTQYF. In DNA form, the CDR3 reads TGCAGCGCCCGCGGGGTGGGGGTGTCAGATACGCAGTATTTT.

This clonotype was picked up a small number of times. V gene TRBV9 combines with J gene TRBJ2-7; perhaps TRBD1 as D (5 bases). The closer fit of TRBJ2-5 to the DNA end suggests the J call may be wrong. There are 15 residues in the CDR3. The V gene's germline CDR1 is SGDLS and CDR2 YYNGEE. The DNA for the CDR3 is TGTGCCAGCAGCCCTCAAGGGGCTACTAAGGAGACCCAGTACTTC. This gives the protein CASSPQGATKETQYF.

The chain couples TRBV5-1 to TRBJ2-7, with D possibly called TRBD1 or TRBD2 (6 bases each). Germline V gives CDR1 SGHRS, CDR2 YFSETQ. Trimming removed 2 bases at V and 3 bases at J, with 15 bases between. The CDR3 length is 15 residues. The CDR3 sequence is CASSFRTEGGYEQYF. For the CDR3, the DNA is TGCGCCAGCAGCTTCCGGACAGAGGGAGGCTACGAGCAGTACTTC.

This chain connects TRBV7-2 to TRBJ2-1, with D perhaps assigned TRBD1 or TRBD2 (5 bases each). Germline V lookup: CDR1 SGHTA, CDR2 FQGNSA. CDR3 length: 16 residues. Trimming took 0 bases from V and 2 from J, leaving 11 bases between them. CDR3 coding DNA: TGTGCCAGCAGCTTAGCTGGGGGAATCACCTACAATGAGCAGTTCTTC. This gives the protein CASSLAGGITYNEQFF.